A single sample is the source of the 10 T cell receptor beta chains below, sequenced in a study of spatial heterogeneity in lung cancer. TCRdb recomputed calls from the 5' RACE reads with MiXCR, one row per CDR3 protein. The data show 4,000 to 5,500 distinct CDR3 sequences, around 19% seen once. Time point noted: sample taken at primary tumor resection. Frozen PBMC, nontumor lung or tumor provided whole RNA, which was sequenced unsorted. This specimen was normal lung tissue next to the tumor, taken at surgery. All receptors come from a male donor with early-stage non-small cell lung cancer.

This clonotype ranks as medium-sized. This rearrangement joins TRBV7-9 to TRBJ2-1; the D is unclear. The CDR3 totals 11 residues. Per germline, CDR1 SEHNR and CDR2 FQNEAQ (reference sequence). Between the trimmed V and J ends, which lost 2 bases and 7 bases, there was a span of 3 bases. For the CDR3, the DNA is TGTGCCAGCAGCTTAAAGAATGAGCAGTTCTTC. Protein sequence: CASSLKNEQFF.

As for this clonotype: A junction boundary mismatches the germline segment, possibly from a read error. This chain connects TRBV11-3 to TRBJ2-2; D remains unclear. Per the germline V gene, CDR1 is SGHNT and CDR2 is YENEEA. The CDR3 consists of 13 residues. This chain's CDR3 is CANSLQYTGELFF. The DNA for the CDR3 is TGTGCCAACAGCTTACAATACACCGGGGAGCTGTTTTTT.

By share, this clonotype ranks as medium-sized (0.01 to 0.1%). The CDR3 sequence: CASSLVSASVLIETQYF. CDR3 sequence (DNA): TGTGCCAGCAGCTTAGTCTCGGCTAGCGTCCTCATAGAGACCCAGTACTTC. The chain is built from TRBV7-2 and TRBJ2-5; tentatively, D is TRBD2 (6 bases). CDR3 length equals 17 residues. Per germline, CDR1 SGHTA and CDR2 FQGNSA. V was clipped by 1 base and J by 4 bases, with 19 bases between them.

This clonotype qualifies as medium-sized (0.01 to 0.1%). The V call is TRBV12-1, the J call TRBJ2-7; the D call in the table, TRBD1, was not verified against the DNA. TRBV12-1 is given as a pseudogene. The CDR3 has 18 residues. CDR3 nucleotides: TGTGCCAGCAGCGATCCGAAGGGAGACAGGAGGGAATCCTACGAGCAGTACGTC. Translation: CASSDPKGDRRESYEQYV.

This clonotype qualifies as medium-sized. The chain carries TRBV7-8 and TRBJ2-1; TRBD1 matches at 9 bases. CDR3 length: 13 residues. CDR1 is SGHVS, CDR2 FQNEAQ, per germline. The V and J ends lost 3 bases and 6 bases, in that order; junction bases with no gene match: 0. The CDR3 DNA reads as TGTGCCAGCAGCTTGGACAGGGGCAATGAGCAGTTCTTC. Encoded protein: CASSLDRGNEQFF.

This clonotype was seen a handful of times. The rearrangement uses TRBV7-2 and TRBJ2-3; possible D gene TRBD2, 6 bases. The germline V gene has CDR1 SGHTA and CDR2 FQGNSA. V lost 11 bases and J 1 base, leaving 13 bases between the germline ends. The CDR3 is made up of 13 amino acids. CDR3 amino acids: CACRPSGTDTQYF. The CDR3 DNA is TGTGCCTGCCGGCCTAGCGGCACAGATACGCAGTATTTT.

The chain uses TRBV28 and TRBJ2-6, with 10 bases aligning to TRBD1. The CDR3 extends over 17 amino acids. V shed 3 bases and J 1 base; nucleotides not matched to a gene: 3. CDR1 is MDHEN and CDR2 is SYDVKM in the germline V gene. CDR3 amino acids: CASSFADRGSGANVLTF. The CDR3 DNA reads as TGTGCCAGCAGTTTTGCGGACAGGGGGTCTGGGGCCAACGTCCTGACTTTC.

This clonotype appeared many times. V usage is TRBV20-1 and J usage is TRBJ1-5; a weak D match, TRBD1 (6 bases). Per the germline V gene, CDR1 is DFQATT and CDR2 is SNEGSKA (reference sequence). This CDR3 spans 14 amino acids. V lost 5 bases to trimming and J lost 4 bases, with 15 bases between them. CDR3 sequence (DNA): TGCAGTGCTTCGTCAGGGGTGGGGAATCAGCCCCAGCATTTT. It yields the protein CSASSGVGNQPQHF.

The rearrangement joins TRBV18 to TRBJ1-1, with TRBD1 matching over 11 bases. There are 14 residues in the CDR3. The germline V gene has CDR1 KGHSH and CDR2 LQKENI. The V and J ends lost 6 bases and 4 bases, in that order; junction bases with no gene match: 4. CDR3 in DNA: TGTGCCAGCTCTTTGGACAGGGGGCTCACTGAAGCTTTCTTT. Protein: CASSLDRGLTEAFF. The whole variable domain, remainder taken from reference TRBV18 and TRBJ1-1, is NAGVMQNPRHLVRRRGQEARLRCSPMKGHSHVYWYRQLPEEGLKFMVYLQKENIIDESGMPKERFSAEFPKEGPSILRIQQVVRGDSAAYFCASSLDRGLTEAFFGQGTRLTVV.

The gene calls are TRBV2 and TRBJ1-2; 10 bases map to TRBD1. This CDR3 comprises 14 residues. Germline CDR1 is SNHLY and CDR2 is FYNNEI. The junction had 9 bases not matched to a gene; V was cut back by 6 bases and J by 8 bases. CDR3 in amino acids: CASSRDRGPLGYTF. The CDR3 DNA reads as TGTGCCAGCAGCCGGGACAGGGGACCTTTAGGCTACACCTTC. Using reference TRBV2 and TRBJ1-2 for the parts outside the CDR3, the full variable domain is EPEVTQTPSHQVTQMGQEVILRCVPISNHLYFYWYRQILGQKVEFLVSFYNNEISEKSEIFDDQFSVERPDGSNFTLKIRSTKLEDSAMYFCASSRDRGPLGYTFGSGTRLTVV.